These 18 T cell receptor beta chains were sequenced from one sample in a study of blood T cell repertoires in COVID-19. TCRdb's copy holds only in-frame clones and misses some; the assay was immunoSEQ multiplex PCR. In the table there are roughly 200,000 clones, 80% of which are singletons. The sample comprised peripheral blood. These receptors were collected from a man aged 55 to 69 with acute or convalescent COVID-19.

V is TRBV30 and J is TRBJ1-5; maybe TRBD1 (6 bases). The V and J ends lost 0 bases and 9 bases respectively, with 12 bases between them. Germline CDR1 reads GTSNPN; CDR2 reads SVGIG (reference sequence). The CDR3 length is 13 residues. CDR3 sequence (DNA): TGTGCCTGGAGTGTACAGGGAGTGGGGCCCCAGCATTTT. This encodes CAWSVQGVGPQHF. Complete variable domain (other parts from reference TRBV30 and TRBJ1-5): SQTIHQWPATLVQPVGSPLSLECTVEGTSNPNLYWYRQAAGRGLQLLFYSVGIGQISSEVPQNLSASRPQDRQFILSSKKLLLSDSGFYLCAWSVQGVGPQHFGDGTRLSIL.

The CDR3 DNA reads TGTGCCAGCAGTTTATTGCGGGGAGTTCAGCCCCAGCATTTT. This translates into CASSLLRGVQPQHF. The chain uses TRBV28 and TRBJ1-5; D call uncertain. The germline gives CDR1 MDHEN, CDR2 SYDVKM. With 1 base removed from V and 6 bases from J, the gap between germline ends came to 10 bases. The CDR3 runs to 14 residues.

The J gene is TRBJ2-2, the V gene TRBV5-4; D is possibly TRBD2 (6 bases). Trimming shortened V by 4 bases and J by 7 bases, and 17 bases separated the two germline ends. Germline CDR1 is SGHNT and CDR2 is YYREEE (reference sequence). The CDR3 runs 15 residues. The CDR3 nucleotides are TGTGCCAGCAGCCCCAAAGGGGAGGCGGTCGGGGAGCTGTTTTTT. Amino acid sequence: CASSPKGEAVGELFF.

The chain combines TRBV9 with TRBJ1-1, with a weak D call TRBD1 (6 bases). The CDR3 contains 14 residues. Trimming removed 4 bases at V and 5 bases at J, with 15 bases between. CDR1 is SGDLS and CDR2 is YYNGEE in the germline V gene. The DNA for the CDR3 is TGTGCCAGCAGCCCAGTGGGGAGGGGGACTGAAGCTTTCTTT. It codes for CASSPVGRGTEAFF.

On this clone: Relative to the germline gene, one junction end is altered; a read error may explain this. The genes are TRBV7-7 and TRBJ2-2; no definite D call. The CDR3 sequence is 13 residues long. Germline V gene data show CDR1 as SSHAT and CDR2 as FNYEAQ (reference sequence). The CDR3 nucleotides read TGTGCTAGCAGTCTCTCGAGCACCGGGGAGCTGTTTTTT. It codes for CASSLSSTGELFF.

The chain couples TRBV5-1 to TRBJ2-2; D perhaps matches TRBD2 (5 bases). Germline assignment: CDR1 SGHRS and CDR2 YFSETQ. CDR3 length: 15 amino acids. Trimming cost V 3 bases and J 1 base, with 10 bases left between them. The DNA of the CDR3 is TGCGCCAGCAGCTCTTTAGCGATGAACACCGGGGAGCTGTTTTTT. As protein: CASSSLAMNTGELFF.

The J gene is TRBJ1-2, the V gene TRBV20-1; 7 positions agree with TRBD1. This CDR3 is built from 13 residues. After removal of 6 bases from V and 4 bases from J, the junction contained 8 bases not matched to a gene. In germline, CDR1 is DFQATT, CDR2 SNEGSKA (reference sequence). The DNA for the CDR3 is TGCAGTGCCAGTACGACAGGGTCCTATGGCTACACCTTC. It translates to CSASTTGSYGYTF.

The J gene is TRBJ2-5, the V gene TRBV21-1; the D call in the table, TRBD2, was not verified against the DNA. TRBV21-1 is an annotated pseudogene. The CDR3 sequence is 18 residues long. In DNA, the CDR3 is TGTGCCAGCAGCAAAGGGGGGGGAACTAGCGGGAGGAGGGAGACCCAGTACTTC. It yields the protein CASSKGGGTSGRRETQYF.

This sequence joins TRBV12-5 and TRBJ1-1, with 8 bases that match TRBD1. The CDR3 spans 13 residues. V lost 4 bases and J lost 4; bases outside the gene matches: 2. The germline CDR1 and CDR2 sequences are LGHNT and FRNRAP. CDR3 loop: CASGSRGPTEAFF. DNA for the CDR3: TGTGCTAGTGGTTCCAGGGGGCCCACTGAAGCTTTCTTT.

The rearrangement links TRBV27 to TRBJ2-7; 7 bases fit TRBD1. The germline V gene encodes CDR1 MNHEY and CDR2 SMNVEV (reference sequence). The trim removed 10 bases at V and 4 bases at J, leaving 13 bases unmatched. CDR3 size: 14 residues. CDR3 in DNA: TGTGCCACCGTAGGACAGGCTCCAAAATACGAGCAGTACTTC. Its translation is CATVGQAPKYEQYF.

This chain connects TRBV13 to TRBJ2-3, with a possible D match to TRBD2 (6 bases). The CDR3 length is 15 residues. The V end lost 8 bases, the J end lost 0 bases, and 15 bases lay between the germline ends. Germline-derived CDR1 and CDR2 are PRHDT and FYEKMQ (reference sequence). The CDR3 DNA sequence: TGTGCCAGCGGTCTGCGGGGCTTAAGCACAGATACGCAGTATTTT. Residues: CASGLRGLSTDTQYF.

This clone was counted between two and nine times. The chain is built from TRBV5-1 and TRBJ1-3; 11 bases agree with TRBD1. The germline V gene encodes CDR1 SGHRS and CDR2 YFSETQ. The CDR3 contains 15 residues. After removal of 4 bases from V and 4 bases from J, the junction contained 4 bases not matched to a gene. Here the CDR3 reads CASSVGTGGGNTIYF. The CDR3 nucleotides read TGCGCCAGCAGCGTTGGGACAGGGGGAGGAAACACCATATATTTT.

The chain combines TRBV6-2 or TRBV6-3 with TRBJ1-2; D unresolved. CDR1 is MNHEY, CDR2 SVGEGT, per germline. The V gene lost 6 bases and the J gene lost 2 bases, with 10 bases spanning the gap. The CDR3 length is 13 residues. The CDR3 DNA follows: TGTGCCAGCAGCCCCACACGAAACTATGGCTACACCTTC. This codes for CASSPTRNYGYTF.

The V gene is TRBV7-9, the J gene TRBJ2-3; 9 bases align to TRBD2. The CDR3 consists of 16 residues. V shed 4 bases and J 2 bases; nucleotides not matched to a gene: 7. Germline CDR1 and CDR2: SEHNR and FQNEAQ (reference sequence). The CDR3: CASSSPAGGVTDTQYF. The CDR3 bases are TGTGCCAGCAGCTCTCCCGCGGGAGGGGTCACAGATACGCAGTATTTT.

This clone turned up a few times. This rearrangement joins TRBV19 to TRBJ1-4, with D unclear. Trimming removed 3 bases from V and 6 bases from J, with 17 bases in between. The length of the CDR3 is 16 residues. Germline assignment: CDR1 LNHDA and CDR2 SQIVND (reference sequence). The CDR3 region is CASSISPGISDEKLFF. The CDR3 bases are TGTGCCAGTAGTATTTCACCGGGGATCTCGGATGAAAAACTGTTTTTT.

The gene calls are TRBV2 and TRBJ1-5; 9 nucleotides line up with TRBD1. The CDR3 length is 14 residues. With 6 bases clipped from V and 1 base from J, the junction kept 1 base outside the gene matches. Germline lookup yields CDR1 SNHLY and CDR2 FYNNEI. The CDR3 region has the DNA TGTGCCAGCAGACAGGGGGCAAGCAATCAGCCCCAGCATTTT. This sequence encodes CASRQGASNQPQHF.

The chain recombines TRBV7-3 with TRBJ1-3, with D unclear. The V and J ends lost 5 bases and 0 bases respectively, with 5 bases between them. The CDR3 sequence is 13 residues long. Germline V CDR1 and CDR2: SGHTA, FQGTGA. This CDR3 is CASSPGSGNTIYF. The CDR3 DNA reads as TGTGCCAGCAGCCCCGGCTCTGGAAACACCATATATTTT.

The gene calls are TRBV18 and TRBJ2-7; D is possibly TRBD2 (5 bases). Germline V gives CDR1 KGHSH, CDR2 LQKENI. The V end was cut by 1 base, the J end by 7 bases, with 8 bases between. The CDR3 spans 12 residues. The CDR3 coding sequence is TGTGCCAGCTCACCACGGGCGGGTGAGCAGTACTTC. Its protein product is CASSPRAGEQYF.